The rows below give T cell receptor beta chains drawn from one sample of a study of tumor and adjacent non-tumor tissue in lung cancer. TCRdb re-derived calls from the multiplex PCR reads in MiXCR, one entry per CDR3 protein. The table lists some 93,000 distinct CDR3 sequences, approximately 65% of them singletons. The sample consisted of lung tumor tissue. The receptors come from a man aged 55-75 years with non-small cell lung cancer. The CDR3 runs from the conserved cysteine through the conserved F or W.

j_gene | v_gene | CDR3aa
TRBJ2-3 | TRBV11-2 | CASSANGRRGADTQYF
TRBJ1-3 | TRBV29-1 | CSVEWSGNTMYF
TRBJ2-3 | TRBV6-6 | CASSYEGDSFYTDAQYF
TRBJ2-7 | TRBV20-1 | CSARDKDEQYF
TRBJ2-5 | TRBV20-1 | CSTRVAGGGETQYF
TRBJ2-1 | TRBV20-1 | CSARGPGTSGVNEQFF
TRBJ1-1 | TRBV19 | CASSRAVFSEAFF
TRBJ2-1 | TRBV20-1 | CSARGRGGEQFF
TRBJ2-7 | TRBV5-1 | CASSPRLGQGANEQYF
TRBJ2-7 | TRBV5-6 | CASSYMDRGTYEQYF
TRBJ2-5 | TRBV6-1 | CASEWGRYQETQYF
TRBJ2-5 | TRBV4-3 | CASSHRQTLQETQYF
TRBJ2-2 | TRBV29-1 | CSVGRGTGELLF
TRBJ2-1 | TRBV20-1 | CSARDPQGAGRNNEQFF
TRBJ2-7 | TRBV6-6 | CASICQGNEQYF
TRBJ2-7 | TRBV12-3/TRBV12-4 | CASSLSGIDYEQYF